The 11 T cell receptor beta chains reported below all come from one sample, sequenced in a study of blood T cell repertoires in COVID-19. The assay was immunoSEQ multiplex PCR, and TCRdb's table has in-frame clones only and misses some. This table holds fewer than 150,000 clones, 84% found once. The specimen sequenced was peripheral blood. Receptors originate from a human donor in a cohort sampled during active COVID-19.

V is TRBV15 and J is TRBJ2-7, with 8 bases fitting TRBD2. J was trimmed by 7 bases and V by 5 bases; bases with no gene match: 13. The CDR3 totals 15 residues. Germline V gene lookup returns CDR1 LNHNV and CDR2 YYDKDF (reference sequence). The CDR3 protein is CATSYRLARSGEQYF. CDR3 DNA sequence: TGTGCCACCAGCTACCGACTAGCGAGGTCAGGAGAGCAGTACTTC.

The chain recombines TRBV15 with TRBJ2-3; TRBD1 aligns across 9 bases. Trimming cost V 6 bases and J 4 bases; bases outside gene matches: 11. There are 16 residues in the CDR3. CDR1 and CDR2 (germline): LNHNV, YYDKDF (reference sequence). This CDR3 is CATSRTPGTGPDTQYF. The CDR3 region has the DNA TGTGCCACCAGTCGCACCCCCGGGACAGGGCCAGATACGCAGTATTTT.

This rearrangement joins TRBV9 to TRBJ2-7; a weak D match, TRBD2 (5 bases). CDR1 is SGDLS, CDR2 YYNGEE, per germline. Trimming pared 0 bases from V and 0 bases from J, leaving 13 bases between. This CDR3 has 16 amino acids. The CDR3 is CASSVGGGVSSYEQYF. The CDR3 region has the DNA TGTGCCAGCAGCGTAGGAGGAGGTGTGAGCTCCTACGAGCAGTACTTC.

In this sample, this clone turned up once. This chain links TRBV9 with TRBJ1-1; D uncertain. The CDR3 loop spans 13 amino acids. V was cut by 0 bases and J by 3 bases, with 6 bases left in between. CDR1 SGDLS and CDR2 YYNGEE come from the germline V gene. CDR3 region: CASSVGLDTEAFF. In DNA, the CDR3 is TGTGCCAGCAGCGTAGGACTGGACACTGAAGCTTTCTTT.

This rearrangement joins TRBV29-1 to TRBJ1-1; 8 nucleotides agree with TRBD1. The V segment lost 7 bases and the J segment 2 bases; nucleotides outside the gene matches: 3. Germline V gene lookup returns CDR1 SQVTM and CDR2 ANQGSEA. CDR3 length equals 12 residues. The CDR3 coding sequence is TGCAGCGGAGGACAGGGTAACACTGAAGCTTTCTTT. Its protein product is CSGGQGNTEAFF.

This chain connects TRBV7-2 to TRBJ2-7; TRBD2 aligns across 10 bases. Germline values: CDR1 SGHTA, CDR2 FQGNSA. This CDR3 region has 15 residues. Trimming removed 4 bases from V and 3 bases from J; junction bases left unmatched: 6. CDR3: CASSSSGGEVYEQYF. CDR3 DNA: TGTGCCAGCAGCTCCAGCGGGGGGGAGGTCTACGAGCAGTACTTC.

The chain has TRBV6-5 and TRBJ1-6, with D perhaps TRBD1 (5 bases). CDR1 and CDR2 (germline): MNHEY, SVGAGI. The V gene lost 0 bases and the J gene lost 8 bases, with 14 bases spanning the gap. The CDR3 covers 16 residues. CDR3 region: CASSYSARLGDSPLHF. The CDR3 nucleotides read TGTGCCAGCAGTTACTCGGCCAGGCTAGGGGATTCACCCCTCCACTTT.

This sequence joins TRBV6-6 and TRBJ1-6; D gene unclear. The germline V gene has CDR1 MNHNY and CDR2 SVGAGI (reference sequence). The CDR3 extends over 14 amino acids. V lost 4 bases and J lost 10, with 14 bases in between. The CDR3 is CASSFRTAGSPLHF. CDR3 bases: TGTGCCAGCAGTTTTAGAACAGCGGGATCACCCCTCCACTTT.

This CDR3 reads CASPPGTGSTDTQYF. The CDR3 coding sequence is TGTGCCAGTCCTCCCGGGACAGGGTCCACAGATACGCAGTATTTT. V is TRBV28 and J is TRBJ2-3, with 9 nucleotides matching TRBD1. Trimming at V came to 9 bases and at J to 2 bases, leaving 9 bases not matched to a gene. Germline V gene sequence: CDR1 MDHEN, CDR2 SYDVKM. The CDR3 runs to 15 residues. Supplemented by reference TRBV28 and TRBJ2-3, the full variable domain reads DVKVTQSSRYLVKRTGEKVFLECVQDMDHENMFWYRQDPGLGLRLIYFSYDVKMKEKGDIPEGYSVSREKKERFSLILESASTNQTSMYLCASPPGTGSTDTQYFGPGTRLTVL.

This clone showed up just once. This chain links TRBV28 with TRBJ1-6, with a tentative D call TRBD1 (6 bases). The CDR3 is 16 amino acids. The germline V gene encodes CDR1 MDHEN and CDR2 SYDVKM. Trimming removed 6 bases at V and 8 bases at J, with 20 bases between. CDR3 nucleotide sequence: TGTGCCAGCAGGACCCTCGCGGGGGGCGGGTATTCACCCCTCCACTTT. It yields the protein CASRTLAGGGYSPLHF.

For the CDR3, the DNA is TGTGCCAGCAGCCCGGGTCCTAATGAAAAACTGTTTTTT. This codes for CASSPGPNEKLFF. The chain links TRBV5-6 to TRBJ1-4; D gene uncertain. Trimming left V 4 bases short and J 3 bases short, with 7 bases between. This CDR3 spans 13 amino acids. From germline, CDR1 is SGHDT and CDR2 YYEEEE.